This T cell receptor beta chain comes out of a study of blood T cell repertoires in COVID-19. Only in-frame clones appear in the TCRdb table, and some are missing; sequencing was by immunoSEQ multiplex PCR. The repertoire holds a few hundred thousand clones, around 80% seen once, with over 15% in the top ten. The CDR3 runs to 15 residues. The germline gives CDR1 SGDLS, CDR2 YYNGEE. V was shortened by 0 bases and J by 0 bases, with 9 bases between the two germline ends. Sequencing was performed on peripheral blood. The TCR was taken from a woman of 80 years or more with active or convalescent COVID-19. The rearrangement uses TRBV9 and TRBJ1-1; tentatively, D is TRBD1 (6 bases). The CDR3 coding sequence is TGTGCCAGCAGCGTAGCTACAGGGATGAACACTGAAGCTTTCTTT. It encodes CASSVATGMNTEAFF. The full variable domain, in which reference TRBV9 and TRBJ1-1 provide the parts outside the CDR3, is DSGVTQTPKHLITATGQRVTLRCSPRSGDLSVYWYQQSLDQGLQFLIQYYNGEERAKGNILERFSAQQFPDLHSELNLSSLELGDSALYFCASSVATGMNTEAFFGQGTRLTVV.